The 6 T cell receptor beta chains listed next were all sequenced from one sample in a study of cytomegalovirus exposure and HLA in healthy donors. PCR primers comprised 60 Vbeta and 13 Jbeta primers. The data were produced by immunoSEQ multiplex PCR, yet TCRdb's version contains in-frame clones alone and is incomplete. This sample has nearly 95,000 clones, with roughly 73% found just once. Material: PBMCs. These receptors were obtained from a woman aged 40 to 50 in good health and CMV-seronegative.

About this clone: A junction end diverges from the germline sequence, so it may reflect a read error. The chain uses TRBV28 and TRBJ2-7; 12 positions match TRBD1. This CDR3 region has 15 residues. Germline CDR1 reads MDHEN; CDR2 reads SYDVKM. In nucleotides, the CDR3 is TGTGCCAGCAGTCCCGGGACAGGGGGCTCCCACGAGCAGTACTTC. Amino acids: CASSPGTGGSHEQYF.

V is TRBV4-2 and J is TRBJ1-2; TRBD1 is a possible D gene (6 bases). The CDR3 spans 18 residues. Per germline, CDR1 LGHNA and CDR2 YNFKEQ. The V and J ends lost 0 bases and 0 bases respectively, with 17 bases between them. The CDR3 here is CASSQDRAGVSTNYGYTF. For the CDR3, the DNA is TGTGCCAGCAGCCAAGATAGGGCAGGGGTTTCGACTAACTATGGCTACACCTTC.

This clone occurred a few times. V and J are TRBV5-1 and TRBJ1-1, with 9 bases fitting TRBD1. Germline V gene data show CDR1 as SGHRS and CDR2 as YFSETQ. This CDR3 is 14 amino acids long. Losses at the gene ends were 6 bases for V and 3 bases for J; bases not matched to a gene: 6. For the CDR3, the DNA is TGCGCCAGCACCGACAGGGGGAGGGACACTGAAGCTTTCTTT. Residues: CASTDRGRDTEAFF.

The rearrangement links TRBV15 to TRBJ1-2; D call uncertain. The CDR3 consists of 14 residues. Per the germline V gene, CDR1 is LNHNV and CDR2 is YYDKDF (reference sequence). V lost 0 bases, J lost 1 base, and 6 bases lay in between. The CDR3 DNA is TGTGCCACCAGCAGAGACCAGTTTAACTATGGCTACACCTTC. It translates to CATSRDQFNYGYTF. Full variable domain (remainder filled in from reference TRBV15 and TRBJ1-2): DAMVIQNPRYQVTQFGKPVTLSCSQTLNHNVMYWYQQKSSQAPKLLFHYYDKDFNNEADTPDNFQSRRPNTSFCFLDIRSPGLGDTAMYLCATSRDQFNYGYTFGSGTRLTVV.

This rearrangement joins TRBV4-3 to TRBJ1-4; D is unclear. The germline V gene has CDR1 LGHNA and CDR2 YSLEER. The CDR3 consists of 15 residues. With 2 bases removed from V and 3 bases from J, the gap between germline ends came to 10 bases. CDR3 nucleotides: TGCGCCAGCAGCCAATCAGCCAGGTCTAATGAAAAACTGTTTTTT. Encoded protein: CASSQSARSNEKLFF.

This clone occurred a few times. The V gene is TRBV4-3, the J gene TRBJ2-1, with 7 bases lining up with TRBD1. With V trimmed by 0 bases and J by 7 bases, 9 bases remained unmatched. CDR3 length: 16 residues. Germline CDR1 and CDR2: LGHNA and YSLEER. The CDR3 sequence: CASSQELQGRKNEQFF. The CDR3 nucleotides are TGCGCCAGCAGCCAAGAGTTACAGGGGCGCAAGAATGAGCAGTTCTTC.